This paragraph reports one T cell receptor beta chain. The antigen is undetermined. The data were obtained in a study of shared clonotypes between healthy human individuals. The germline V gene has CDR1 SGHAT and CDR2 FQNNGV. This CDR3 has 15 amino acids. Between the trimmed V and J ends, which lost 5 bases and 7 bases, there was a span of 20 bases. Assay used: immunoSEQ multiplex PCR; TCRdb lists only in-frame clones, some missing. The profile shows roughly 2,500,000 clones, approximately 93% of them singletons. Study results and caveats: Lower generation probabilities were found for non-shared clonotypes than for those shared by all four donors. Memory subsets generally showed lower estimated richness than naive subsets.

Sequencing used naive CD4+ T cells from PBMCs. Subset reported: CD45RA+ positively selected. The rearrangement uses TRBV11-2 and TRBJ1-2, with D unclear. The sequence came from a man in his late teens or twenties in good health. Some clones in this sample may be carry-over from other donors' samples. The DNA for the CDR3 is TGTGCCAGCAGCCCCCAAGCGGTTTCTAGCGGTGGCTACACCTTC. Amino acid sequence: CASSPQAVSSGGYTF.